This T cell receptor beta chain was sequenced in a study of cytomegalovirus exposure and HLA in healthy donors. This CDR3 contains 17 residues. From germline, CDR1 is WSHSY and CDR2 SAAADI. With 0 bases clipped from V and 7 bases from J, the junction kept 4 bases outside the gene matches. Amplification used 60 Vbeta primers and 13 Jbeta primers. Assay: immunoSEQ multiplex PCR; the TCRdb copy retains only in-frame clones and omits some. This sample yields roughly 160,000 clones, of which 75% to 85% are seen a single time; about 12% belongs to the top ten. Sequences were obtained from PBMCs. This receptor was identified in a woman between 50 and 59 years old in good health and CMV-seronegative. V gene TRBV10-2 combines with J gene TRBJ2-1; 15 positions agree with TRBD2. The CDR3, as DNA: TGCGCCAGCAGTGAGTCCGGAGGGACTAGCGGGAGGAATGAGCAGTTCTTC. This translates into CASSESGGTSGRNEQFF.